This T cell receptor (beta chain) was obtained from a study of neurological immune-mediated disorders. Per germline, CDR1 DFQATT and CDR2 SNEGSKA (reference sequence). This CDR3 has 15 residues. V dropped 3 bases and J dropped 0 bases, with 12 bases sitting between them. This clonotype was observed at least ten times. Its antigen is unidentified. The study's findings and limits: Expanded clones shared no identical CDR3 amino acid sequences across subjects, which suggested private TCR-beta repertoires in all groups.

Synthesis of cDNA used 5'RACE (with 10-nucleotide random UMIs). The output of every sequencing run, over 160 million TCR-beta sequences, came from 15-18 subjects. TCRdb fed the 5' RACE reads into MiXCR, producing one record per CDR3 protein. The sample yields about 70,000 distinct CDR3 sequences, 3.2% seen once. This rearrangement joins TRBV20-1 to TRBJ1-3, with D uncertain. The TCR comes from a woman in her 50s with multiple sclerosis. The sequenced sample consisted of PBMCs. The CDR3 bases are TGCAGTGCTAGCGAAGGCCGGAGCTCTGGAAACACCATATATTTT. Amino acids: CSASEGRSSGNTIYF.